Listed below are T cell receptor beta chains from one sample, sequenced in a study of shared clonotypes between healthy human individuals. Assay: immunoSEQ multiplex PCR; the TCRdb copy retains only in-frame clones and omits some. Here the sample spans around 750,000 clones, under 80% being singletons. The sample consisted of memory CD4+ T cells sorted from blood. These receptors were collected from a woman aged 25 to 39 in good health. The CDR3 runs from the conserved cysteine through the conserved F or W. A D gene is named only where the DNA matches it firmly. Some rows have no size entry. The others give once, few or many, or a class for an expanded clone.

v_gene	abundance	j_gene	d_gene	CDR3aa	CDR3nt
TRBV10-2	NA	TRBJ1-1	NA	CASSEGRNTEAFF	TGCGCCAGCAGTGAGGGCAGGAACACTGAAGCTTTCTTT
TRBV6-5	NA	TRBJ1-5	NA	CASSPDGAQPQHF	TGTGCCAGCAGCCCAGATGGGGCCCAGCCCCAGCATTTT
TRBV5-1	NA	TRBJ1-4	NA	CASSGSATNEKLFF	TGCGCCAGCAGCGGGTCGGCAACTAATGAAAAACTGTTTTTT
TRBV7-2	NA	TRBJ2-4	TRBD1	CASSRTTGVAAKNIQYF	TGTGCCAGCAGCCGGACAACAGGGGTGGCGGCCAAAAACATTCAGTACTTC
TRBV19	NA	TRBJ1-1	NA	CATSLRDATEAFF	TGTGCCACTTCCCTGAGGGACGCCACTGAAGCTTTCTTT
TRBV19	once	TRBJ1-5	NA	CASSTSRQLTDQPQHF	TGTGCCAGTAGTACATCCCGACAACTCACAGACCAGCCCCAGCATTTT
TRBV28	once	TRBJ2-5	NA	CASSFWQGGKTQYF	TGTGCCAGCAGTTTTTGGCAGGGCGGAAAGACCCAGTACTTC
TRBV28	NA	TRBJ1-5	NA	CASTPGHHSNQPQHF	TGTGCCAGCACCCCGGGGCACCATAGCAATCAGCCCCAGCATTTT
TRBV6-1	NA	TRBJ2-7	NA	CASSETGWSYEQYF	TGTGCCAGCAGTGAAACCGGCTGGTCCTACGAGCAGTACTTC
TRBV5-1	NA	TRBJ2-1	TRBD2	CASCLASGSYNEQFF	TGCGCCAGCTGCCTGGCGAGCGGGAGCTACAATGAGCAGTTCTTC
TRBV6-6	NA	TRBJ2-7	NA	CATSMNNPKQYF	TGTGCCACCAGCATGAACAATCCAAAGCAGTACTTC
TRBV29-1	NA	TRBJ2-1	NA	CSSSWLEGEQFF	TGCAGCTCTTCCTGGCTCGAGGGTGAGCAGTTCTTC
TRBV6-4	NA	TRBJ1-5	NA	CASRQRGAGNQPQHF	TGTGCCAGCAGACAACGCGGTGCGGGCAATCAGCCCCAGCATTTT
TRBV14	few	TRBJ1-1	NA	CASSVLMNTEAFF	TGTGCCAGCAGTGTTCTTATGAACACTGAAGCTTTCTTT
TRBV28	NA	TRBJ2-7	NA	CASSGGSAYEQYF	TGTGCCAGCAGCGGCGGATCTGCCTACGAGCAGTACTTC
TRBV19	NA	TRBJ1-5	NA	CATARGGYSYSNQPQHF	TGTGCCACCGCCCGGGGCGGATACTCATATAGCAATCAGCCCCAGCATTTT
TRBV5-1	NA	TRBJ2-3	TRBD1	CASRRTGLSTDTQYF	TGCGCCAGCAGAAGGACAGGGCTCAGCACAGATACGCAGTATTTT
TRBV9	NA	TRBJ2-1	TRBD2	CASSVRGTSLNIHEQFF	TGTGCCAGCAGCGTAAGAGGGACTAGCCTCAATATCCATGAGCAGTTCTTC
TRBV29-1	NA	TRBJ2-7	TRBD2	CSVEEPAGGPEQYF	TGCAGCGTTGAAGAGCCAGCGGGAGGGCCCGAGCAGTACTTC
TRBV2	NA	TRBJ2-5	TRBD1	CASTPFGAGQGSQYF	TGTGCCAGCACCCCTTTCGGGGCAGGACAGGGGTCCCAGTACTTC
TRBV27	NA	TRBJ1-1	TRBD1	CASSRTGPNTEAFF	TGTGCCAGCAGCCGGACAGGGCCGAACACTGAAGCTTTCTTT
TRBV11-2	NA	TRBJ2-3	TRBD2	CASSTRLAGGLTDTQYF	TGTGCCAGCAGCACTAGACTAGCGGGAGGGCTCACAGATACGCAGTATTTT
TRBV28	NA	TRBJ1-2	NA	CASSTLVGSGYTF	TGTGCCAGCAGCACCCTGGTGGGATCCGGCTACACCTTC
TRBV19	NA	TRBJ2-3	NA	CASSIGPGASTDTQYF	TGTGCCAGTAGTATCGGGCCCGGTGCTAGCACAGATACGCAGTATTTT
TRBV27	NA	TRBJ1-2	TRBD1	CASSKQGEVGYTF	TGTGCCAGCAGCAAACAGGGGGAGGTGGGCTACACCTTC
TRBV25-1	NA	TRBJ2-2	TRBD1	CASSSPDRDTGELFF	TGTGCCAGCAGTTCTCCGGACAGGGACACCGGGGAGCTGTTTTTT
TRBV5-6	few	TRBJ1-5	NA	CASSLRGGGNQPQHF	TGTGCCAGCAGCTTGAGAGGGGGGGGCAATCAGCCCCAGCATTTT
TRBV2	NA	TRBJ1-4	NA	CASSALGSTNEKLFF	TGTGCCAGCAGTGCTCTCGGATCAACTAATGAAAAACTGTTTTTT
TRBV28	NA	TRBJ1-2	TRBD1	CASILDRGGYGYTF	TGTGCCAGCATCCTAGACAGGGGTGGGTATGGCTACACCTTC
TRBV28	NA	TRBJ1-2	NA	CASSLRGPSYGYTF	TGTGCCAGCAGTTTACGGGGGCCGTCTTATGGCTACACCTTC
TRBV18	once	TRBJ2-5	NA	CASSPPQVETQYF	TGTGCCAGCTCACCACCTCAGGTAGAGACCCAGTACTTC
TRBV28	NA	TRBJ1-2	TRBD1	CASATIGTGVPNYGYTF	TGTGCCAGCGCTACTATCGGGACAGGGGTCCCAAACTATGGCTACACCTTC
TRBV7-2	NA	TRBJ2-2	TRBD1	CASSRRQGGELFF	TGTGCCAGCAGCCGGAGACAGGGCGGGGAGCTGTTTTTT
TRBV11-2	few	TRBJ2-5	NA	CASSRPVPPETQYF	TGTGCCAGCAGCCGGCCGGTACCCCCAGAGACCCAGTACTTC
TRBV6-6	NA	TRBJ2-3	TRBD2	CASGAGGVDTQYF	TGTGCCAGCGGTGCGGGAGGGGTAGATACGCAGTATTTT
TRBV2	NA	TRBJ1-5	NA	CASKGDGQPQHF	TGTGCCAGCAAAGGTGACGGTCAGCCCCAGCATTTT
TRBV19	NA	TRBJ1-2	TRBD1	CASRRETGGWGYTF	TGTGCCAGCCGTCGAGAGACAGGGGGCTGGGGCTACACCTTC
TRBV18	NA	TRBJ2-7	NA	CASSPARFEQYF	TGTGCCAGCTCACCGGCTAGATTCGAGCAGTACTTC
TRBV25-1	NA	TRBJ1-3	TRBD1	CASSEFGTGHSGNTIYF	TGTGCCAGCAGTGAATTCGGGACAGGCCACTCTGGAAACACCATATATTTT